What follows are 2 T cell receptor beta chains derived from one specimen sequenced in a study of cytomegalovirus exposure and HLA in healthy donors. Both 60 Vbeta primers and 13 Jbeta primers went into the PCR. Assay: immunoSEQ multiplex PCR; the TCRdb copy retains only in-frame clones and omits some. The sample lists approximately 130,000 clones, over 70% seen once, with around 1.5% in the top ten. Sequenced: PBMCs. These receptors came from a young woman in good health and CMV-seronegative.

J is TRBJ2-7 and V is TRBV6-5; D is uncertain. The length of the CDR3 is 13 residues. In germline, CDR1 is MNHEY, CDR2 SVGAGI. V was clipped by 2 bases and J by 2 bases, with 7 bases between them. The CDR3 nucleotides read TGTGCCAGCAGTTACGAAGGAGCCTACGAGCAGTACTTC. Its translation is CASSYEGAYEQYF.

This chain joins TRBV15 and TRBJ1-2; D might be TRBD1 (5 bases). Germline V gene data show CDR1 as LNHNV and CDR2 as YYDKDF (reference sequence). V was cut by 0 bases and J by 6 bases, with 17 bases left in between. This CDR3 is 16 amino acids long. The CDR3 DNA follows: TGTGCCACCAGCAGAGAAGGGAGGACAACCACTGATGGCTACACCTTC. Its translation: CATSREGRTTTDGYTF.